This T cell receptor beta chain came from a study of T cell responses to AZD1222 COVID-19 vaccine. Notes on the study in general: Unmutated variant regions reportedly attract nearly half of all spike-specific TCRs. Vaccine-associated CD4 TCRs ranged over spike, dominating at 160-218 and 743-854. Samples come after the peak T cell response, not at day 14. It should be noted that donors were predominantly white British and more often female, and clonal diversity was possibly underestimated.

Profiling relied on immunoSEQ multiplex PCR, and the TCRdb table lists in-frame clones only, not all of them. The table includes 150,000 or so clones, approximately 94% detected once. For this clone: Its target is unknown.

The CDR3 runs 15 residues. CDR1 MDHEN and CDR2 SYDVKM come from the germline V gene. Trimming shortened V by 1 base and J by 1 base, and 10 bases separated the two germline ends. This chain joins TRBV28 and TRBJ1-2, with D possibly matching TRBD1 (5 bases). The TCR originated in an adult who received the AZD1222 COVID-19 vaccine. The starting material was peripheral blood, obtained 28 days after the second AZD1222 dose. CDR3 DNA sequence: TGTGCCAGCAGTTTATCCCTCAGGGTTAACTATGGCTACACCTTC. Amino acid sequence: CASSLSLRVNYGYTF.